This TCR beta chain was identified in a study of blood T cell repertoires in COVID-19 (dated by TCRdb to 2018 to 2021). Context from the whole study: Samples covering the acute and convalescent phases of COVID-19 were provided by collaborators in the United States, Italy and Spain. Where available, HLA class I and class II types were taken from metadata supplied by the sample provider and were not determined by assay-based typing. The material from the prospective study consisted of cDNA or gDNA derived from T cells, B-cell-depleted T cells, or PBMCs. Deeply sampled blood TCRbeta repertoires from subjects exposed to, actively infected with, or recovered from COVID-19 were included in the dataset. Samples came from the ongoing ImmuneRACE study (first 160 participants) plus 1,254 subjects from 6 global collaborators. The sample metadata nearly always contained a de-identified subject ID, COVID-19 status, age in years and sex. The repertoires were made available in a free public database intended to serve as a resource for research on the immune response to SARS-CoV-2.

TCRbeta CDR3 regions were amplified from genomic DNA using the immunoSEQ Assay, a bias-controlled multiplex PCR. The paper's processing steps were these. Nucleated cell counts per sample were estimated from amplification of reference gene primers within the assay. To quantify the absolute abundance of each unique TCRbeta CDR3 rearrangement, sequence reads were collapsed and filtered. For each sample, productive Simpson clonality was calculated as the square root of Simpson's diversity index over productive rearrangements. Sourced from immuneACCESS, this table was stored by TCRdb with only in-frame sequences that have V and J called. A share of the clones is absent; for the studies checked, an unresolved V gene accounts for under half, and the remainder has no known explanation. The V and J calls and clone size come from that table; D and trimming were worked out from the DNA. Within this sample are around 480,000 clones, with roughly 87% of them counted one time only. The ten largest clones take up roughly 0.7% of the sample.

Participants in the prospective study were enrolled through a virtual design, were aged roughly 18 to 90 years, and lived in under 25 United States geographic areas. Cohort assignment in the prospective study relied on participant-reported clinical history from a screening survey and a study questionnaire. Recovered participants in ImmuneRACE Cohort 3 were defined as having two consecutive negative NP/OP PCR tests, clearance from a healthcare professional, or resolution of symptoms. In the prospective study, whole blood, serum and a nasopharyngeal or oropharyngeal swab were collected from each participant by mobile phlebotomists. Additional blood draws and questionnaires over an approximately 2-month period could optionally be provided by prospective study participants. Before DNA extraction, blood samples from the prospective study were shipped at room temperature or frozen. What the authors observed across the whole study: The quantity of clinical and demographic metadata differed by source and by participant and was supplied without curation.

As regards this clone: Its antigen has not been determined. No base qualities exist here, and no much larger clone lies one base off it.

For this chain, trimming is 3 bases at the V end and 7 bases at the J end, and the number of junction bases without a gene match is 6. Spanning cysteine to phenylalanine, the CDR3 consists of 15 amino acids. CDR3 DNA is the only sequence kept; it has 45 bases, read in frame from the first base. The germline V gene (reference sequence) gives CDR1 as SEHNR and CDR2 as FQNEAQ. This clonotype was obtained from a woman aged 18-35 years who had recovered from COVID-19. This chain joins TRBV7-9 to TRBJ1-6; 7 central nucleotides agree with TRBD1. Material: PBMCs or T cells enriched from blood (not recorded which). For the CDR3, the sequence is CASSFSTGHNSPLHF. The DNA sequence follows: TGTGCCAGCAGCTTCTCGACAGGGCACAATTCACCCCTCCACTTT.